These 11 T cell receptor beta chains originate from one sample sequenced in a study of T cells expressing NK-cell markers. TCRdb processed the 5' RACE reads again and assigns one entry to each CDR3 protein, with no DNA. The specimen's table records 500,000 to 700,000 distinct CDR3 sequences. The material sequenced was blood T cells: a sorted CD56 or NKG2C T cell subset, CD4+ or CD8+ T cells, or bulk PBMC T cells (not recorded which). These receptors were collected from a man aged 18 to 30 in good health.

The rearrangement joins TRBV30 to TRBJ2-1. The CDR3 extends over 14 amino acids. Germline CDR1 reads GTSNPN; CDR2 reads SVGIG (reference sequence). The CDR3 loop is CAWSVLNGDNEQFF.

The V gene is TRBV12-3 or TRBV12-4, the J gene TRBJ2-2; the TCRdb D gene call, TRBD2, has no DNA to confirm it. The CDR3 totals 17 residues. The CDR3 loop reads CASSLAPRLLAPGELFF.

V usage is TRBV14 and J usage is TRBJ2-1. The CDR3 has 14 amino acids. Germline CDR1 and CDR2: SGHDN and FVKESK. The CDR3 loop is CASSGSASYNEQFF.

V and J are TRBV29-1 and TRBJ2-3; TCRdb calls TRBD1, which cannot be checked without DNA. Germline V CDR1 and CDR2: SQVTM, ANQGSEA. There are 17 residues in the CDR3. The CDR3 region is CSVEDFTVGGSTDTQYF.

The CDR3 region is CASSQSRDMADTQYF. This sequence joins TRBV4-3 and TRBJ2-3; the D gene TCRdb calls, TRBD1, cannot be checked with no DNA. The CDR3 runs to 15 residues. Looked up from germline, CDR1 is LGHNA and CDR2 is YSLEER.

The chain has TRBV20-1 and TRBJ2-3; TCRdb's D call, TRBD1, is unchecked because there is no DNA. Germline V gene sequence: CDR1 DFQATT, CDR2 SNEGSKA (reference sequence). This CDR3 is 17 amino acids long. This CDR3 reads CSAKAGSASWVTDTQYF.

CDR3 protein: CASSRSWGDQPQHF. J is TRBJ1-5 and V is TRBV7-2. From germline, CDR1 is SGHTA and CDR2 FQGNSA. This CDR3 has 14 residues.

The rearrangement links TRBV27 to TRBJ2-1. Germline assignment: CDR1 MNHEY and CDR2 SMNVEV (reference sequence). There are 17 residues in the CDR3. CDR3 sequence: CASSQNLGRSLYNEQFF.

The chain uses TRBV6-1 and TRBJ2-3; TCRdb picks TRBD2, but there is no DNA to check that call. Germline assignment: CDR1 MNHNS and CDR2 SASEGT. The CDR3 covers 17 residues. The CDR3 sequence: CASSIAGAGYMTDTQYF.

The chain has TRBV20-1 and TRBJ2-1; no DNA is available, so the TRBD2 call from TCRdb remains unchecked. Germline assignment: CDR1 DFQATT and CDR2 SNEGSKA (reference sequence). The length of the CDR3 is 16 residues. This chain's CDR3 is CSARDPSGKGYNEQFF.

The CDR3 here is CASSLRGSWTGELFF. This sequence joins TRBV5-5 and TRBJ2-2; without DNA, the TCRdb call of TRBD1 cannot be checked. CDR1 and CDR2 from the germline V gene are SGHKS and YYEKEE (reference sequence). This CDR3 spans 15 amino acids.